Below, 9 T cell receptor beta chains from the same sample are listed, as sequenced in a study of molecular identifiers for immune sequencing clone quantification. Via MiXCR, TCRdb re-called the PCR reads, giving one row per CDR3 protein. The data hold about 630,000 distinct CDR3 sequences, with about 25% observed a single time. The sequenced sample consisted of naive CD8+ T cells from blood, with Jurkat cell RNA spiked in. Subset given: FACS-sorted CD8+CD4-CCR7+CD45RA+ naive T cells. All receptors come from a human donor in good health. Some libraries in this study had Jurkat cell RNA spiked in.

This clonotype has a count of ten or more. The CDR3 DNA is TGCAGTGCCGTTGACCGGGACGGCTCCTACGAGCAGTACTTC. Translated, it gives CSAVDRDGSYEQYF. This chain links TRBV20-1 with TRBJ2-7; D may be TRBD1 or TRBD2 (5 bases each). The V gene lost 6 bases and the J gene lost 0 bases, with 15 bases spanning the gap. Germline CDR1 and CDR2: DFQATT and SNEGSKA (reference sequence). The CDR3 has 14 residues.

This clonotype came up many times. This chain links TRBV20-1 with TRBJ2-7; 10 nucleotides line up with TRBD1. The CDR3 is 13 residues long. Germline assignment: CDR1 DFQATT and CDR2 SNEGSKA (reference sequence). Trimming took 4 bases from V and 3 from J; bases not matched to a gene: 3. The chain's CDR3 is CSAIGTGVYEQYF. The CDR3 coding sequence is TGCAGTGCTATAGGGACAGGGGTCTACGAGCAGTACTTC.

Ten or more counts support this clonotype. This chain connects TRBV7-9 to TRBJ2-3; no clear D gene. There are 13 residues in the CDR3. Between the trimmed V and J ends, which lost 4 bases and 7 bases, there was a span of 12 bases. Germline-derived CDR1 and CDR2 are SEHNR and FQNEAQ (reference sequence). The CDR3 bases are TGTGCCAGCAGCTCCGCTACCTGGAATACGCAGTATTTT. Protein product: CASSSATWNTQYF.

This clonotype showed up many times. V gene TRBV6-2 or TRBV6-3 combines with J gene TRBJ2-7; TRBD1 matches at 9 bases. Looked up from germline, CDR1 is MNHEY and CDR2 is SVGEGT. The CDR3 consists of 16 residues. Losses at the gene ends were 4 bases for V and 4 bases for J; bases not matched to a gene: 11. This CDR3 reads CASSWRPGQGMYEQYF. CDR3 nucleotides: TGTGCCAGCAGTTGGCGTCCGGGACAGGGAATGTACGAGCAGTACTTC.

The chain carries TRBV19 and TRBJ2-3; weak D call: TRBD2 (6 bases). CDR1 is LNHDA and CDR2 is SQIVND in the germline V gene (reference sequence). Trimming took off 2 bases at V and 5 bases at J, with 8 bases between the two ends. This CDR3 region has 13 residues. The CDR3 spells CASSILGGDTQYF. The DNA for the CDR3 is TGTGCCAGTAGTATACTCGGGGGAGATACGCAGTATTTT.

This rearrangement joins TRBV4-2 to TRBJ2-5; 9 bases match TRBD1. The CDR3 is 15 residues long. V lost 0 bases and J lost 5; bases outside the gene matches: 4. Germline CDR1 and CDR2: LGHNA and YNFKEQ. CDR3 coding DNA: TGTGCCAGCAGCCAAGAAGGACAGGGGCACGAGACCCAGTACTTC. Its protein product is CASSQEGQGHETQYF.

This clonotype has just a few counts. The chain is built from TRBV27 and TRBJ2-3, with D possibly TRBD2 on 5 matching bases. With 2 bases removed from V and 3 bases from J, the gap between germline ends came to 12 bases. This CDR3 is built from 15 residues. Germline V gives CDR1 MNHEY, CDR2 SMNVEV (reference sequence). CDR3 coding DNA: TGTGCCAGCAGTTTAGAAGCGGAGGAAACAGATACGCAGTATTTT. Its protein is CASSLEAEETDTQYF.

This clonotype was counted only a few times. The rearrangement uses TRBV6-2 or TRBV6-3 and TRBJ2-7; 10 bases agree with TRBD2. The CDR3 covers 14 residues. Germline lookup yields CDR1 MNHEY and CDR2 SVGEGT. J was trimmed by 4 bases and V by 5 bases; bases with no gene match: 5. The CDR3 loop reads CASSDGLAEYEQYF. The CDR3 coding sequence is TGTGCCAGCAGTGATGGACTAGCGGAGTACGAGCAGTACTTC.

In DNA, the CDR3 is TGTGCCAGCAGTTCGGTCAGGGGTGGGCCGGTAACACACACTGAAGCTTTCTTT. Encoded protein: CASSSVRGGPVTHTEAFF. The rearrangement links TRBV12-3 or TRBV12-4 to TRBJ1-1; D may be TRBD1 (6 bases). The CDR3 has 18 residues. V was pared by 4 bases and J by 3 bases, with 24 bases between.